The following is a T cell receptor (beta chain) sequence with its context. This record belongs to a study of blood T cell repertoires in COVID-19. Trimming pared 3 bases from V and 3 bases from J, leaving 12 bases between. Per the germline V gene, CDR1 is SEHNR and CDR2 is FQNEAQ (reference sequence). The CDR3 is 14 residues long. This table comes from immunoSEQ multiplex PCR, and its TCRdb copy is limited to in-frame clones, with some not included. The top ten clones hold around 2.3% of a sample with about 210,000 clones, roughly four fifths of them seen once. This rearrangement joins TRBV7-9 to TRBJ2-7, with D possibly matching TRBD1 (6 bases). Sequencing was done on a sample of peripheral blood. The TCR originated in a woman aged 40 to 55 with active or convalescent COVID-19. The CDR3 DNA follows: TGTGCCAGCAGCTTTAATAGGGACAACTACGAGCAGTACTTC. Translation: CASSFNRDNYEQYF.